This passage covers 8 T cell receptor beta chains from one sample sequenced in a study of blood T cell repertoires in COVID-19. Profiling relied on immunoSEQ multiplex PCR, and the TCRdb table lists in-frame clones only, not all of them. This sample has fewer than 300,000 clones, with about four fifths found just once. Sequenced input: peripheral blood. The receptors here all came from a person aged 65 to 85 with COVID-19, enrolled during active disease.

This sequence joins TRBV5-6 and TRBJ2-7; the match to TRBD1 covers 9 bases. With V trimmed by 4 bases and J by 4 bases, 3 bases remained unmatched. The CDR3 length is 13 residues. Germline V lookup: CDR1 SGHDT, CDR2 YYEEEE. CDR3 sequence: CASSMGQGYEQYF. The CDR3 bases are TGTGCCAGCAGCATGGGACAGGGTTACGAGCAGTACTTC.

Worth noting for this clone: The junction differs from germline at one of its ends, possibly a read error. The CDR3 nucleotides are TGTGCCAGCAGCTTAGTATCTACTAGCGGAGTCTTC. Its translation: CASSLVSTSGVF. The chain joins TRBV7-9 to TRBJ2-1; the match to TRBD2 covers 8 bases. The germline V gene encodes CDR1 SEHNR and CDR2 FQNEAQ (reference sequence). The CDR3 totals 12 residues. Filled out from reference TRBV7-9 and TRBJ2-1, the complete variable domain reads DTGVSQNPRHKITKRGQNVTFRCDPISEHNRLYWYRQTLGQGPEFLTYFQNEAQLEKSRLLSDRFSAERPKGSFSTLEIQRTEQGDSAMYLCASSLVSTSGVFGPGTRLTVL.

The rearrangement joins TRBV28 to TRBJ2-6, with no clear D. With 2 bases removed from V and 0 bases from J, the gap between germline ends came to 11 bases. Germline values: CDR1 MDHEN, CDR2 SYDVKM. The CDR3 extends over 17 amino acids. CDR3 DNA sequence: TGTGCCAGCAGTTTAATCTCCAGACTCTCTGGGGCCAACGTCCTGACTTTC. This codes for CASSLISRLSGANVLTF.

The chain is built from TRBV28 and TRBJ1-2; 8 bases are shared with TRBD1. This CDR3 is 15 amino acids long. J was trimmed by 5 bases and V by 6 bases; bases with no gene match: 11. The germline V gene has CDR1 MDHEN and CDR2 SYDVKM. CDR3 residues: CASSPIPGQVYGYTF. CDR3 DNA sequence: TGTGCCAGCAGCCCTATCCCGGGACAGGTTTATGGCTACACCTTC.

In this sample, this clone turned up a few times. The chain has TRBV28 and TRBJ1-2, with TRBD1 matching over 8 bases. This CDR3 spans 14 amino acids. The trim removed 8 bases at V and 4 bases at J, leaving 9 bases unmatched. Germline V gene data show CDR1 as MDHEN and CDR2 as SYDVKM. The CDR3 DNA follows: TGTGCCAGCGTGGACAGGGATATTTCCTATGGCTACACCTTC. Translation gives CASVDRDISYGYTF.

CDR3 sequence reads: CASSFRASLYEQYF. DNA for the CDR3: TGTGCCAGCAGTTTCCGCGCAAGCCTCTACGAGCAGTACTTC. The chain uses TRBV27 and TRBJ2-7; no clear D gene. The CDR3 is made up of 14 amino acids. Germline V gene lookup returns CDR1 MNHEY and CDR2 SMNVEV (reference sequence). Trimming cost V 3 bases and J 3 bases, with 12 bases left between them.

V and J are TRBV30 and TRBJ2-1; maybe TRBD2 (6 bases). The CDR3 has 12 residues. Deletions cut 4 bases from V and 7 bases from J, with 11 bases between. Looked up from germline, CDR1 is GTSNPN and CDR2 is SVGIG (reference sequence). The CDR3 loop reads CAWNREFNEQFF. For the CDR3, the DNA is TGTGCCTGGAATCGGGAGTTTAATGAGCAGTTCTTC.

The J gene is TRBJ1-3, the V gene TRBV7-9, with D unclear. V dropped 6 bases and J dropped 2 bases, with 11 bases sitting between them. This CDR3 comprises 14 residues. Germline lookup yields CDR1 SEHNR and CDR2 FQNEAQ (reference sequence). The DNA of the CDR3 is TGTGCCAGCAGTATCGCGGATACTGGAAACACCATATATTTT. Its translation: CASSIADTGNTIYF.